This TCR beta chain stems from a study of T-cell memory formation after mild COVID-19. Findings and caveats of the study: Of the contracting clones, CD4+ ones lay mainly in CM and EM, and CD8+ ones in EMRA. A second wave expanding day 15 to 37 was CD4+-biased; contracting clones were balanced.

A note on this clonotype: Its antigen is as yet unknown.

5'RACE with constant-segment primers yielded barcoded, UMI-tagged TCR alpha and TCR beta cDNA libraries. TCRdb recomputed calls from the 5' RACE reads with MiXCR, one row per CDR3 protein. Of hundreds of thousands of distinct CDR3 sequences listed, 20% to 25% are singletons. The CDR3 runs to 14 residues. V lost 4 bases to trimming and J lost 6 bases; unmatched junction nucleotides: 5. Germline CDR1 is SGHVS and CDR2 is FQNEAQ. The TCR comes from an adult woman who had mild COVID-19 (a few samples of this study predate the infection). Cell type and time point are not known. Input material: PBMCs or a T cell subset sorted from them (not recorded which). This sequence joins TRBV7-8 and TRBJ1-5, with TRBD1 identical over 8 bases. In nucleotides, the CDR3 is TGTGCCAGCAGCTCGGACAGGGTAGTTCAGCCCCAGCATTTT. Amino acids: CASSSDRVVQPQHF.